This T cell receptor (beta chain) is from a study of T cell repertoires in cytomegalovirus infection. Study-level background: Matching HLA type, along with CMV infection, was indicated by public TCR beta signatures. Study conclusions and caveats: Clonotype analysis showed dominance of the ex vivo response by HLA-C-restricted CMV-specific TCR beta clonotypes.

The CDR3 totals 17 residues. Germline V gene lookup returns CDR1 MGHRA and CDR2 YSYEKL. Trimming stripped 0 bases from V and 3 bases from J, with 17 bases between. In the case of this clonotype: Its antigen remains unidentified.

TCRdb passed the reads through MiXCR, listing each CDR3 protein once. The sample lists 30,000 to 40,000 distinct CDR3 sequences; about 48% were seen once. The J gene is TRBJ1-1, the V gene TRBV4-1; D ambiguous. The sequence was obtained from a human donor in good health (CMV status not recorded). Some clones in this sample may be carry-over from other donors' samples. The sample consisted of CD8+ T cells from cultured PBMCs, taken from culture after CMV antigen stimulation. The CDR3: CASSQELRYRWYTEAFF. Written as DNA, the CDR3 is TGCGCCAGCAGCCAAGAGCTGAGGTATAGATGGTACACTGAAGCTTTCTTT.